This is a list of T cell receptor beta chains from one sample in a study of OX40 agonist ivuxolimab in advanced cancers. Repertoires were generated with immunoSEQ multiplex PCR, while TCRdb's copy carries only in-frame clones and drops some. The data hold approximately 28,000 clones, with approximately 90% observed a single time. This specimen was CD4+ or CD8+ T cells sorted from blood, taken in a trial of the OX40 agonist ivuxolimab. The receptors stem from an adult with an advanced solid tumor such as melanoma, head and neck, liver or kidney cancer. The conserved cysteine and the conserved F or W are not part of the CDR3 here.

j_gene | v_gene | CDR3aa
TRBJ2-5 | TRBV7-9 | ASSLTQGRETQY
TRBJ2-1 | TRBV27 | ASSPAGGLSYNEQF
TRBJ1-6 | TRBV27 | ASSNRGSPLH
TRBJ1-1 | TRBV30 | AWSRGANTEAF
TRBJ2-1 | TRBV7-9 | ASSLTSGGNEQF
TRBJ1-1 | TRBV27 | ASSIWGGQGNTEAF
TRBJ1-2 | TRBV11-2 | ASSSMTGGYT
TRBJ2-7 | TRBV28 | ASEPGQGTYEQY
TRBJ1-5 | TRBV27 | ASSLSGRGQPQH
TRBJ2-3 | TRBV5-6 | ASSPSSTDTQY
TRBJ2-1 | TRBV30 | AWSQLGLVGLYNEQF
TRBJ1-1 | TRBV28 | ASSPTWNTEAF
TRBJ1-2 | TRBV19 | ASSRQQGSENGYT
TRBJ2-7 | TRBV20-1 | SADDYEQY
TRBJ1-6 | TRBV14 | ASSQVFLIPLVYNSPLH
TRBJ2-2 | TRBV9 | ASSENRVPSLDTGELF
TRBJ1-4 | TRBV4-1 | ASSQDGGVGEKLF
TRBJ2-1 | TRBV2 | ASSEGGGLSYNEQF
TRBJ2-2 | TRBV7-7 | ASSTGFPTGELF
TRBJ1-2 | TRBV7-9 | ASSLVAGGNYGYT
TRBJ1-1 | TRBV19 | ASSITGFTEAF
TRBJ2-5 | TRBV7-8 | ASSNYMGGVQETQY
TRBJ2-5 | TRBV5-4 | ASSRTGEETQY
TRBJ2-5 | TRBV18 | ASSPGLARKETQY
TRBJ1-1 | TRBV27 | ASSLGQGSEAF
TRBJ2-1 | TRBV15 | ATSRDPLLAGAYNEQF
TRBJ1-2 | TRBV5-4 | ASSSGPEDYGYT
TRBJ2-7 | TRBV19 | ASSFGTGPYEQY
TRBJ2-7 | TRBV27 | ASSLQWNYEQY
TRBJ2-7 | TRBV14 | ASSQVPGTYEQY
TRBJ2-3 | TRBV7-3 | ASSLRTGGTDTQY
TRBJ1-5 | TRBV7-8 | ASSSTGFHQPQH
TRBJ2-5 | TRBV7-2 | ASSPAGVGGETQY
TRBJ1-1 | TRBV6-1 | ASSGLANTEAF
TRBJ2-7 | TRBV6-5 | ASRPGGRDYEQY
TRBJ1-1 | TRBV27 | ASSFALPGSTEAF
TRBJ1-2 | TRBV5-4 | ASSLIGQGAYGYT
TRBJ2-7 | TRBV19 | ASSAIGQGASYEQY
TRBJ2-5 | TRBV5-1 | ASSLDQETQY
TRBJ2-1 | TRBV27 | ASSLSGSSYNEQF
TRBJ1-2 | TRBV30 | AWSVLQGAGYGYT
TRBJ2-2 | TRBV9 | ASSEGGLMSGELF
TRBJ1-1 | TRBV6-1 | ASSVYTEAF
TRBJ2-1 | TRBV4-3 | ASSQAGTTFYNEQF
TRBJ2-7 | TRBV9 | ASSVQRDSYEQY